The 27 T cell receptor beta chains below come from one sample, sequenced in a study of technical replicates of blood from several donors. The repertoire was sequenced with immunoSEQ multiplex PCR; TCRdb's copy has only in-frame clones and lacks some. The repertoire holds under 80,000 clones, around 97% seen once, with approximately 0.21% in the top ten. Sequencing was performed on T cells isolated from PBMCs. The source is a human donor in good health.

This clone was seen more than once but under ten times. The chain recombines TRBV5-5 with TRBJ1-1; no clear D gene. This CDR3 has 12 amino acids. In germline, CDR1 is SGHKS, CDR2 YYEKEE (reference sequence). The V end was cut by 7 bases, the J end by 1 base, with 8 bases between. This CDR3 reads CASWAANTEAFF. The CDR3 DNA follows: TGTGCCAGCTGGGCAGCGAACACTGAAGCTTTCTTT. Drawing the rest from reference TRBV5-5 and TRBJ1-1, the complete variable domain is DAGVTQSPTHLIKTRGQQVTLRCSPISGHKSVSWYQQVLGQGPQFIFQYYEKEERGRGNFPDRFSARQFPNYSSELNVNALLLGDSALYLCASWAANTEAFFGQGTRLTVV.

This chain joins TRBV18 and TRBJ2-1; 16 positions match TRBD2. CDR3 length: 16 amino acids. CDR1 KGHSH and CDR2 LQKENI come from the germline V gene. V was pared by 3 bases and J by 7 bases, with 3 bases of the junction left unmatched. The CDR3 coding sequence is TGTGCCAGCTCACCCGGGACTAGCGGGAGGGCAAATGAGCAGTTCTTC. Translation gives CASSPGTSGRANEQFF.

This chain connects TRBV28 to TRBJ2-3, with TRBD1 as a possible D gene (6 bases). The CDR3 has 17 residues. V was trimmed by 7 bases and J by 0 bases, leaving 20 bases between them. Per the germline V gene, CDR1 is MDHEN and CDR2 is SYDVKM. The CDR3 protein is CASILEGGISSTDTQYF. CDR3 bases: TGTGCCAGCATTCTCGAAGGGGGAATATCAAGCACAGATACGCAGTATTTT.

The CDR3 loop is CASRTTGGEDQPQHF. The CDR3, as DNA: TGTGCCAGCAGGACAACAGGGGGCGAGGATCAGCCCCAGCATTTT. The chain carries TRBV2 and TRBJ1-5; TRBD1 matches 9 bases. Germline V lookup: CDR1 SNHLY, CDR2 FYNNEI. There are 15 residues in the CDR3. V lost 6 bases to trimming and J lost 5 bases; unmatched junction nucleotides: 8.

The chain joins TRBV19 to TRBJ2-1; tentatively, D is TRBD2 (5 bases). The CDR3 has 14 residues. Germline values: CDR1 LNHDA, CDR2 SQIVND (reference sequence). V was shortened by 3 bases and J by 7 bases, with 13 bases between the two germline ends. The CDR3 region is CASSISGRGNEQFF. Written as DNA, the CDR3 is TGTGCCAGTAGTATTTCGGGCCGGGGAAATGAGCAGTTCTTC.

The CDR3 spells CASSGYRDTEAFF. In DNA, the CDR3 is TGTGCCAGTAGTGGGTACAGGGACACTGAAGCTTTCTTT. The genes are TRBV19 and TRBJ1-1, with D maybe TRBD1 (6 bases). Germline V gives CDR1 LNHDA, CDR2 SQIVND (reference sequence). Trimming shortened V by 5 bases and J by 3 bases, and 10 bases separated the two germline ends. CDR3 size: 13 residues.

This sequence joins TRBV19 and TRBJ2-1, with TRBD2 identical over 7 bases. CDR1 and CDR2 (germline): LNHDA, SQIVND (reference sequence). Trimming took 1 base from V and 8 from J; bases not matched to a gene: 2. This CDR3 is built from 13 residues. The CDR3: CASSIGTRHEQFF. CDR3 in DNA: TGTGCCAGTAGTATAGGGACTAGGCATGAGCAGTTCTTC.

This CDR3 is CASSEDFSGMGNYEQYF. The CDR3 DNA reads as TGTGCCAGCAGTGAAGATTTTAGCGGGATGGGAAACTACGAGCAGTACTTC. V usage is TRBV6-1 and J usage is TRBJ2-7; TRBD2 matches 8 bases. Germline trimming cut 1 base from V and 3 bases from J; bases unmatched to any gene: 11. The CDR3 has 17 amino acids. Germline CDR1 reads MNHNS; CDR2 reads SASEGT.

The rearrangement joins TRBV10-1 to TRBJ2-3, with TRBD1 matching 7 bases. The CDR3 length is 16 residues. Germline values: CDR1 WNHNN, CDR2 SYGVQD (reference sequence). Trimming cost V 3 bases and J 0 bases; bases outside gene matches: 6. The CDR3 protein is CASSEMTGLSTDTQYF. Written as DNA, the CDR3 is TGCGCCAGCAGTGAAATGACAGGGCTGAGCACAGATACGCAGTATTTT.

The rearrangement uses TRBV2 and TRBJ2-7, with 14 bases fitting TRBD2. The V gene end was trimmed by 8 bases and the J gene end by 4 bases; junction bases not matched to a gene: 4. Germline loops: CDR1 SNHLY, CDR2 FYNNEI. This CDR3 is built from 14 residues. CDR3 loop: CASGGLAGVYEQYF. The CDR3 coding sequence is TGTGCCAGCGGGGGACTAGCGGGGGTATACGAGCAGTACTTC.

The chain recombines TRBV7-9 with TRBJ1-1; the match to TRBD1 covers 7 bases. This CDR3 comprises 12 residues. The V and J ends lost 5 bases and 6 bases, in that order; junction bases with no gene match: 3. The germline gives CDR1 SEHNR, CDR2 FQNEAQ (reference sequence). In DNA form, the CDR3 reads TGTGCCAGCAGCGCTACAGGGGCTGAAGCTTTCTTT. This sequence encodes CASSATGAEAFF.

The rearrangement links TRBV19 to TRBJ1-1; tentatively, D is TRBD1 (5 bases). This CDR3 is 17 amino acids long. Trimming left V 5 bases short and J 2 bases short, with 21 bases between. Looked up from germline, CDR1 is LNHDA and CDR2 is SQIVND (reference sequence). The CDR3 region has the DNA TGTGCCAGTAGTGCGGGGGGTGCCAGGGCTATTAACACTGAAGCTTTCTTT. This translates into CASSAGGARAINTEAFF.

This clone occurred once. This rearrangement joins TRBV4-1 to TRBJ2-7, with 8 nucleotides matching TRBD1. CDR1 and CDR2 (germline): MGHRA, YSYEKL. The CDR3 contains 15 residues. V lost 0 bases, J lost 3 bases, and 4 bases stayed unmatched. As DNA, the CDR3 is TGCGCCAGCAGCCAAGATGGACAGGGAGACTACGAGCAGTACTTC. Translating it yields CASSQDGQGDYEQYF.

V usage is TRBV7-2 and J usage is TRBJ2-1; 8 bases are a match to TRBD1. Germline V lookup: CDR1 SGHTA, CDR2 FQGNSA. The length of the CDR3 is 15 residues. V shed 4 bases, J shed 1 base, and the junction held 3 bases outside the gene matches. The CDR3 is CASSSDRGSYNEQFF. CDR3 in DNA: TGTGCCAGCAGCTCAGACAGGGGATCCTACAATGAGCAGTTCTTC.

The chain combines TRBV7-9 with TRBJ2-5, with unresolved D. Germline V CDR1 and CDR2: SEHNR, FQNEAQ (reference sequence). The length of the CDR3 is 12 residues. The V end lost 5 bases, the J end lost 5 bases, and 9 bases lay between the germline ends. CDR3 protein: CASSPSLETQYF. The CDR3 nucleotides read TGTGCCAGCAGCCCCTCCTTGGAGACCCAGTACTTC.

For the CDR3, the DNA is TGCGCCAGCAGCAAACTAGCGGGCATCCAAGAGACCCAGTACTTC. Translation gives CASSKLAGIQETQYF. This chain uses TRBV5-1 with TRBJ2-5; TRBD2 agrees at 9 bases. CDR3 length: 15 amino acids. Per germline, CDR1 SGHRS and CDR2 YFSETQ. V gave up 4 bases and J gave up 1 base; unmatched junction bases: 5.

J is TRBJ2-2 and V is TRBV7-3, with a possible D match to TRBD1 (6 bases). This CDR3 spans 15 amino acids. Germline V lookup: CDR1 SGHTA, CDR2 FQGTGA. Trimming removed 5 bases from V and 7 bases from J, with 17 bases in between. The CDR3 is CASSRGQPEGGELFF. CDR3 in DNA: TGTGCCAGCAGCAGAGGACAGCCCGAGGGCGGGGAGCTGTTTTTT.

The chain couples TRBV2 to TRBJ1-1; D might be TRBD1 (6 bases). CDR1 SNHLY and CDR2 FYNNEI come from the germline V gene. V was pared by 6 bases and J by 4 bases, with 12 bases between. CDR3 length: 13 residues. The CDR3 sequence: CASRESGATEAFF. CDR3 DNA sequence: TGTGCCAGCAGAGAATCAGGGGCCACTGAAGCTTTCTTT.

The chain recombines TRBV11-2 with TRBJ2-7, with D possibly matching TRBD2 (6 bases). The V and J ends lost 3 bases and 5 bases respectively, with 17 bases between them. In germline, CDR1 is SGHAT, CDR2 FQNNGV. This CDR3 has 15 residues. The CDR3 here is CASSFPLGLSNEQYF. CDR3 bases: TGTGCCAGCAGCTTCCCGCTGGGACTTTCGAACGAGCAGTACTTC. Variable domain in full (rest from reference TRBV11-2 and TRBJ2-7): EAGVAQSPRYKIIEKRQSVAFWCNPISGHATLYWYQQILGQGPKLLIQFQNNGVVDDSQLPKDRFSAERLKGVDSTLKIQPAKLEDSAVYLCASSFPLGLSNEQYFGPGTRLTVT.

The chain combines TRBV5-1 with TRBJ1-1, with TRBD1 matching over 9 bases. This CDR3 is built from 15 residues. The V gene's germline CDR1 is SGHRS and CDR2 YFSETQ. V was pared by 4 bases and J by 7 bases, with 11 bases of the junction left unmatched. The chain's CDR3 is CASSPTSGQGIEAFF. Here the CDR3 DNA reads TGCGCCAGCAGCCCGACCTCGGGACAGGGTATTGAAGCTTTCTTT.

This chain uses TRBV6-6 with TRBJ1-2; a possible D gene is TRBD1 (5 bases). Germline lookup yields CDR1 MNHNY and CDR2 SVGAGI (reference sequence). V was cut by 6 bases and J by 6 bases, with 17 bases left in between. This CDR3 has 14 amino acids. The CDR3 loop is CASRTSRVTHGYTF. DNA of the CDR3: TGTGCCAGCAGAACGAGCAGGGTTACGCATGGCTACACCTTC.

CDR3 sequence reads: CASRSSGGRYEQYF. The CDR3 coding sequence is TGTGCCAGCAGATCTAGCGGGGGCAGGTACGAGCAGTACTTC. This chain links TRBV2 with TRBJ2-7; TRBD2 matches at 10 bases. CDR3 size: 14 residues. Looked up from germline, CDR1 is SNHLY and CDR2 is FYNNEI. With 6 bases clipped from V and 4 bases from J, the junction kept 6 bases outside the gene matches.

This chain connects TRBV5-6 to TRBJ1-3; D unresolved. Trimming stripped 3 bases from V and 7 bases from J, with 8 bases between. The CDR3 has 12 amino acids. Germline CDR1 reads SGHDT; CDR2 reads YYEEEE. CDR3 residues: CASSSGINTIYF. CDR3 coding DNA: TGTGCCAGCAGCTCAGGTATCAACACCATATATTTT.

V gene TRBV28 combines with J gene TRBJ1-2; D gene unclear. Germline V gene data show CDR1 as MDHEN and CDR2 as SYDVKM. V shed 3 bases and J shed 8 bases, with 10 bases lying between them. CDR3 length equals 12 residues. CDR3 DNA sequence: TGTGCCAGCAGTTTCGAAGTCGAGGGCTACACCTTC. It translates to CASSFEVEGYTF.

DNA for the CDR3: TGTGCCTGGGGGGGGATATGGGGTGTCACCTTC. Translated, it gives CAWGGIWGVTF. The chain combines TRBV30 with TRBJ1-2; TRBD1 is a possible D gene (5 bases). V was clipped by 5 bases and J by 13 bases, with 17 bases between them. The CDR3 consists of 11 residues. CDR1 is GTSNPN and CDR2 is SVGIG in the germline V gene (reference sequence).

The chain links TRBV7-9 to TRBJ1-5; maybe TRBD1 (6 bases). V was pared by 5 bases and J by 11 bases, with 13 bases between. The length of the CDR3 is 12 residues. From germline, CDR1 is SEHNR and CDR2 FQNEAQ (reference sequence). The CDR3 coding sequence is TGTGCCAGCAGCCCTAACAGGGACGCCCAGCATTTT. This gives the protein CASSPNRDAQHF.

The V gene is TRBV7-2, the J gene TRBJ1-4; D unclear. CDR1 is SGHTA and CDR2 is FQGNSA in the germline V gene. Trimming cost V 6 bases and J 7 bases, with 12 bases left between them. This CDR3 has 13 residues. In DNA, the CDR3 is TGTGCCAGCAGGCGCCTTCTTTCTGAAAAACTGTTTTTT. This sequence encodes CASRRLLSEKLFF.